This TCR beta chain was retrieved from a study of T cells in Graves' hyperthyroidism and ophthalmopathy. Deletions cut 2 bases from V and 4 bases from J, with 18 bases between. Germline V gene lookup returns CDR1 MNHEY and CDR2 SMNVEV (reference sequence). The CDR3 covers 17 residues. This clonotype showed up just a few times. Its antigen is still unknown. The PBMCs studied were ones that came from 9 to 10 ml fresh peripheral blood. Study results and caveats: Most expanded thyroid clonotypes above 0.001 recurred in blood.

Regions amplified from RNA transcripts were the TCR beta CDR3 regions. The TCR CDR3 was amplified in a first-round RT-PCR using the HTBI primer set. A single record per CDR3 protein comes from TCRdb applying MiXCR to the multiplex PCR reads. Of around 690,000 distinct CDR3 sequences listed, around 20% are singletons. This rearrangement joins TRBV27 to TRBJ2-1; either TRBD1 or TRBD2 may supply D (5 bases each). The specimen sequenced was blood. The sequence was collected from a man aged 25 to 40 with Graves' ophthalmopathy. DNA for the CDR3: TGTGCCAGCAGTTTACTCCCTGGGATGGGGGTATACAATGAGCAGTTCTTC. Protein: CASSLLPGMGVYNEQFF.